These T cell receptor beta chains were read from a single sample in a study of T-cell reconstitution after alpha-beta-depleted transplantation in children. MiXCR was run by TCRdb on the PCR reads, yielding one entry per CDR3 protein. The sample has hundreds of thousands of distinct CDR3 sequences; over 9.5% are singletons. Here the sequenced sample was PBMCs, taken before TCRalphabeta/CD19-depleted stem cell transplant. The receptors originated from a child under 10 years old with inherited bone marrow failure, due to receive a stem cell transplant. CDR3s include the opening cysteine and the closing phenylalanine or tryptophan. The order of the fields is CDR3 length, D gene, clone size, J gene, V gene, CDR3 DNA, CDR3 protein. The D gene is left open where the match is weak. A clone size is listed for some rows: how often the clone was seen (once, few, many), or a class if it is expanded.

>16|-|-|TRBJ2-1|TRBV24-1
TGTGCCACCAGTGATACCCCCGGGGGCTCCTACAATGAGCAGTTCTTC
CATSDTPGGSYNEQFF
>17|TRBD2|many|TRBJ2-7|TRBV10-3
TGTGCCATCAGCCCGACTAGCGGGAGTATGAGGGCCTACGAGCAGTACTTC
CAISPTSGSMRAYEQYF
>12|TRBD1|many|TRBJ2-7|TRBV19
TGTGCCAGCCGGGACAGGGCCTACGAGCAGTACTTC
CASRDRAYEQYF
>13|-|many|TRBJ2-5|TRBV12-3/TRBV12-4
TGTGCCAGCAGCCTGGGTGAGGAGGAGACCCAGTACTTC
CASSLGEEETQYF
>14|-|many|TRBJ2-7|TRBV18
TGTGCCAGCTCATCCCTTTCCAGGGGCCACGAGCAGTACTTC
CASSSLSRGHEQYF
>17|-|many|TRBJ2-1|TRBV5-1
TGCGCCAGCAGCTTGGATCCCGGCGGAGGTAACTACAATGAGCAGTTCTTC
CASSLDPGGGNYNEQFF
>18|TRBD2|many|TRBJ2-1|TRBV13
TGTGCCAGCAGCTTCGGTTCCTCCCTGGGGGGGGCCTACAATGAGCAGTTCTTC
CASSFGSSLGGAYNEQFF
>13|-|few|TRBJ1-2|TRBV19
TGTGCCAGTAGTATGACCTCTAACTATGGCTACACCTTC
CASSMTSNYGYTF
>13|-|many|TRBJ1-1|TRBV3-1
TGTGCCAGCAGCCAGAGACAGAACACTGAAGCTTTCTTT
CASSQRQNTEAFF
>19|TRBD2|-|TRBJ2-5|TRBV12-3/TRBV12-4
TGTGCCAGCAGTTTTGCCGTTCTCGGGATAGCGGGAGCGGGGGAGACCCAGTACTTC
CASSFAVLGIAGAGETQYF
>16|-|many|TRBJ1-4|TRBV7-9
TGTGCCAGCAGCAGTTATATTCACGCAACTAATGAAAAACTGTTTTTT
CASSSYIHATNEKLFF
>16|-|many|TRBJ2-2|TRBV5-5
TGTGCCAGCAGCTTGGGGTCCAGGGGTGCCACCGGGGAGCTGTTTTTT
CASSLGSRGATGELFF
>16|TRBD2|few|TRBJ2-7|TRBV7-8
TGTGCCAGCAGCTGGGAGCGGGGGGGTAGCTCCTACGAGCAGTACTTC
CASSWERGGSSYEQYF
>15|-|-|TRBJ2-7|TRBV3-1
TGTGCCAGCAGCCAAGATAGCTCGCGATTATACGAGCAGTACTTC
CASSQDSSRLYEQYF
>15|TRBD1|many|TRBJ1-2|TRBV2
TGTGCCAGCAGTGCCCGGGACAGGGGAAAGAATGGCTACACCTTC
CASSARDRGKNGYTF
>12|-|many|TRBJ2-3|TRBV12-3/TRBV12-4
TGTGCCATCTCCAATGGGGTGGATACGCAGTATTTT
CAISNGVDTQYF
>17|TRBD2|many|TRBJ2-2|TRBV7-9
TGTGCCAGCAGCTACTTCCCGGGACTAGCGAACACCGGGGAGCTGTTTTTT
CASSYFPGLANTGELFF
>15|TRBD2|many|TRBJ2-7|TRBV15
TGTGCCACCAGCAGACGACTAGCGGCCTCCTACGAGCAGTACTTC
CATSRRLAASYEQYF
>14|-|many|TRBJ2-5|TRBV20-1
TGCAGTGCTAGAGTCCCAGGGACCCAAGAGACCCAGTACTTC
CSARVPGTQETQYF
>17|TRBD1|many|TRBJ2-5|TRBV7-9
TGTGCCAGCAGCTTACCCCCGCATGACAGGGAACAAGAGACCCAGTACTTC
CASSLPPHDREQETQYF
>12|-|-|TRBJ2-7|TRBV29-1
TGCAGCGTTGAATCTGGGGGTTACGAGCAGTACTTC
CSVESGGYEQYF
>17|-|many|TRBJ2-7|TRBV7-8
TGTGCCAGCAGCTTAGTTGGAGGACACAGGGCCCTCTACGAGCAGTACTTC
CASSLVGGHRALYEQYF
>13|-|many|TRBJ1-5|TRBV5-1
TGCGCCAGCAGCGTCAGGGGAGATCAGCCCCAGCATTTT
CASSVRGDQPQHF
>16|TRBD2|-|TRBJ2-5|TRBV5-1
TGCGCCAGCAGCAGGGGATATAGCGGGAGGGAAGAGACCCAGTACTTC
CASSRGYSGREETQYF
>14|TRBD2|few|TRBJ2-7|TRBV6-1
TGTGCCAGCAGGCAAGCGGGAGGGCCCGACGAGCAGTACTTC
CASRQAGGPDEQYF
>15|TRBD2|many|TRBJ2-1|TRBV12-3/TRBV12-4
TGTGCCAGCAGCTTGTCGGGCGGGAGGCCGAGTGAGCAGTTCTTC
CASSLSGGRPSEQFF
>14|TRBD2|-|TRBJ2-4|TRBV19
TGTGCCAGTAGGCCGCGGGGGGAAGAAAACATTCAGTACTTC
CASRPRGEENIQYF
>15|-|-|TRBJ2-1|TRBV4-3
TGCGCCAGCAGCCAAGAAGGGCTCGACTTCAATGAGCAGTTCTTC
CASSQEGLDFNEQFF
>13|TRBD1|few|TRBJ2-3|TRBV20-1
TGCAGTGCTTATGGGACAGTCACAGATACGCAGTATTTT
CSAYGTVTDTQYF
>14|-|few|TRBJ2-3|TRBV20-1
TGCAGTGCTAGAGCCCATACTAGCACAGATACGCAGTATTTT
CSARAHTSTDTQYF
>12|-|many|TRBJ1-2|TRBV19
TGTTCGCTTTGGGCAGGCTACTATGGCTACACCTTC
CSLWAGYYGYTF
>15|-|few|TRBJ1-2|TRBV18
TGTGCCAGCTCACCGACCGCCTCAGGGGACTATGGCTACACCTTC
CASSPTASGDYGYTF
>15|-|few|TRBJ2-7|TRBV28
TGTGCCAGCAGTCTCCAGGGATTTGAGGGCTACGAGCAGTACTTC
CASSLQGFEGYEQYF
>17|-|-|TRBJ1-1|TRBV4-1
TGCGCCAGCAGCCAGGTCAATTTTGGGAGGGCGAACACTGAAGCTTTCTTT
CASSQVNFGRANTEAFF
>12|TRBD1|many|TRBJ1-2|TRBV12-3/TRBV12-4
TGTGCCAGCAGGACGCCGGGACAGAGCTACACCTTC
CASRTPGQSYTF
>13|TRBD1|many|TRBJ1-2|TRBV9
TGTGCCAGCACAGGGGGACAGGATTATGGCTACACCTTC
CASTGGQDYGYTF
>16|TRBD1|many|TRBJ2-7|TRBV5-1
TGCGCCAGCGGGGACAGCGACCTCACTCCTCCCTACGAGCAGTACTTC
CASGDSDLTPPYEQYF
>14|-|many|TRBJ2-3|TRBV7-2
TGTGCCAGCAGCTTAGTTCCGTCCACAGATACGCAGTATTTT
CASSLVPSTDTQYF
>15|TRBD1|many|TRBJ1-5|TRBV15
TGTGCCACCAGCAGAGGACAGGGGGCAGGTCAGCCCCAGCATTTT
CATSRGQGAGQPQHF
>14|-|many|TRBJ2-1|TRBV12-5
TGTGCTAGTGGTTTGAGCGGAGCGTACAATGAGCAGTTCTTC
CASGLSGAYNEQFF
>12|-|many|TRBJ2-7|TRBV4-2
TGTGCCAGCGGTAGGGGGTTTTACGAGCAGTACTTC
CASGRGFYEQYF
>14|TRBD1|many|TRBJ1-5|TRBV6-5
TGTGCCAGCAGTTACGGCAGGGGGGATCAGCCCCAGCATTTT
CASSYGRGDQPQHF
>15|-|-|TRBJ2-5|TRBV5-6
TGTGCCAGCGCCGTGGGGACGGGGTTCCAAGAGACCCAGTACTTC
CASAVGTGFQETQYF
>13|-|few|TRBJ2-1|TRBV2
TGTGCCAGCAGTGAAAGGGGGATGAATGAGCAGTTCTTC
CASSERGMNEQFF
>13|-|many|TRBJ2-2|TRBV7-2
TGTGCCAGCAGCTTAAGACGCACCGGGGAGCTGTTTTTT
CASSLRRTGELFF
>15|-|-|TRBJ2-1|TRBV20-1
TGCTGTGCTAAGATGGCCCCAGGACCTTACAATGAGCAGTTCTTC
CCAKMAPGPYNEQFF
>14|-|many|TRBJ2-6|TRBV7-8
TGTGCCAGCAGCTCGACCTCTGGGGCCAACGTCCTGACTTTC
CASSSTSGANVLTF
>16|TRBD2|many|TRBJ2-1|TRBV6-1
TGTGCCAGCAGTCCTGGGCTTGAGGCGGGAGGGCTTGAGCAGTTCTTC
CASSPGLEAGGLEQFF
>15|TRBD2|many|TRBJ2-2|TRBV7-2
TGTGCCAGCAGCCCGACTAGCGGGATCGGCGGGGAGCTGTTTTTT
CASSPTSGIGGELFF
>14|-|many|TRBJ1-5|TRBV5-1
TGCGCCAGCAGCTTGGATAGTGGGGTTCAGCCCCAGCATTTT
CASSLDSGVQPQHF
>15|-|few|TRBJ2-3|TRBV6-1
TGTGCCAGCAAGTATGGGGGGTTTGTGTCAGATACGCAGTATTTT
CASKYGGFVSDTQYF
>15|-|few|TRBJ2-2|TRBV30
TGTGCCTGGAGGGATACAGGGTTGGAAACCGGGGAGCTGTTTTTT
CAWRDTGLETGELFF
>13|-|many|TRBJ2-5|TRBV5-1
TGCGCCAGCAGCTTGGACGGGGGAGAGACCCAGTACTTC
CASSLDGGETQYF
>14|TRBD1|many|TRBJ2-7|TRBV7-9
TGTGCCAGCAGCCCGTGGGACAGGGGTAACGAGCAGTACTTC
CASSPWDRGNEQYF
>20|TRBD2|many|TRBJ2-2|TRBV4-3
TGCGCCAGCAGCCAAGATCACCGAGGCGGGCGGGAGGTGAACACCGGGGAGCTGTTTTTT
CASSQDHRGGREVNTGELFF
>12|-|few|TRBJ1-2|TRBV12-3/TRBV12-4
TGTGCCAGCAGTTTGTATTTCTATGGCTACACCTTC
CASSLYFYGYTF
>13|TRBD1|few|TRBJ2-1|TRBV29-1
TGCAGCCATAATTACAGGGGAAACAATGAGCAGTTCTTC
CSHNYRGNNEQFF
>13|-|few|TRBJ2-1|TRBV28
TGTGCCAGCAGGTCCACTAGTTTGGATGAGCAGTTCTTC
CASRSTSLDEQFF
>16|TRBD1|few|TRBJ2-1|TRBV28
TGTGCCAGCAGTTTATTTGCAGGGGGCGCCGACAATGAGCAGTTCTTC
CASSLFAGGADNEQFF